This TCR beta chain derives from a study of T cell repertoires in cytomegalovirus infection. Background on the study: Public TCR beta signatures indicated both CMV infection and matching HLA type. Study observations and caveats: Predominance within the ex vivo response was attributable to HLA-C-restricted CMV-specific TCR beta clonotypes. The cumulative frequency of public TCR beta families identified carriers of CMV plus the relevant HLA.

This clonotype was observed many times. The antigen is undetermined. Germline CDR1 is MDHEN and CDR2 is SYDVKM. This CDR3 contains 15 residues. The trim removed 2 bases at V and 2 bases at J, leaving 2 bases unmatched. TCRdb analysed the reads with MiXCR anew, one entry per CDR3 protein. The sample has around 210,000 distinct CDR3 sequences, approximately 7% seen once. Sequencing used PBMCs. This receptor was identified in a human donor in good health (CMV status not recorded). Some clones in this sample may be carry-over from other donors' samples. The gene calls are TRBV28 and TRBJ1-3; TRBD1 matches at 8 bases. In DNA, the CDR3 is TGTGCCAGCAGTTTACAGGGGGCTACTGGAAACACCATATATTTT. Protein product: CASSLQGATGNTIYF.